Below, one T cell receptor beta chain is given with its context. Its antigen remains unidentified. The sample originates from a study of T cell responses to AZD1222 COVID-19 vaccine. Study-wide results and caveats: Baseline serostatus was positive in only a handful of AZD1222 recipients. Spike-specific TCRs gained breadth and depth after people received two AZD1222 doses.

There are 11 residues in the CDR3. The V and J ends lost 1 base and 13 bases, in that order; junction bases with no gene match: 1. The germline gives CDR1 LNHNV, CDR2 YYDKDF (reference sequence). Measured with immunoSEQ multiplex PCR; TCRdb has only the in-frame clones, and not every one. In the table there are about 270,000 clones, almost 95% of which are singletons. Second-dose intervals near 4 or 12 weeks were combined. The material was peripheral blood, obtained 28 days after the second AZD1222 dose. This chain uses TRBV15 with TRBJ2-1; TRBD1 matches 7 bases. The TCR sequence derives from an adult who received the AZD1222 COVID-19 vaccine. The CDR3 loop is CATSRGTGQFF. The CDR3 nucleotides are TGTGCCACCAGCAGAGGGACAGGCCAGTTCTTC.